The text below deals with one TCR beta chain. Methods used by the authors: Amplification with reference gene primers provided the estimates of nucleated cell counts. The protocol was immunoSEQ multiplex PCR, while the TCRdb copy is restricted to in-frame clones and leaves out a portion. Clone size and V and J calls were adopted from that table, with D and trimming inferred from the DNA. The sample holds approximately 240,000 clones; around four fifths are singletons and the top ten take 5% to 7%. The entry originates in a study of blood T cell repertoires in COVID-19. For the study at large: The study drew acute and convalescent COVID-19 samples from the United States, Italy and Spain. PBMCs, B-cell-depleted T cells, or T cells were the source of the cDNA or gDNA that made up the material.

CDR1 is ENHRY, CDR2 SYGVKD, per germline. The CDR3 runs 15 residues. The V gene end was trimmed by 6 bases and the J gene end by 9 bases; junction bases not matched to a gene: 8. The chain has TRBV10-3 and TRBJ2-1, with 13 bases matching TRBD2. This receptor was identified in a woman in her sixties with active or convalescent COVID-19. Sample: peripheral blood. Here the CDR3 reads CAISPRTSGSGEQFF. CDR3 DNA: TGTGCCATCAGCCCGAGGACTAGCGGGAGTGGTGAGCAGTTCTTC.